What follows are 2 T cell receptor beta chains derived from one specimen sequenced in a study of cytomegalovirus exposure and HLA in healthy donors. Only in-frame clones appear in the TCRdb table, and some are missing; sequencing was by immunoSEQ multiplex PCR. The table lists 200,000 to 250,000 clones, approximately 80% of them singletons. Material for sequencing was PBMCs. The receptors were sampled from a woman aged 25-40 years in good health and CMV-seropositive.

This clone was recorded a few times. The chain couples TRBV2 to TRBJ1-2; no reliable D call. The germline V gene encodes CDR1 SNHLY and CDR2 FYNNEI. V was shortened by 7 bases and J by 8 bases, with 14 bases between the two germline ends. This CDR3 spans 12 amino acids. The CDR3 reads CASTAPGKGYTF. As DNA, the CDR3 is TGTGCCAGCACCGCCCCGGGAAAAGGCTACACCTTC. Drawing the rest from reference TRBV2 and TRBJ1-2, the complete variable domain is EPEVTQTPSHQVTQMGQEVILRCVPISNHLYFYWYRQILGQKVEFLVSFYNNEISEKSEIFDDQFSVERPDGSNFTLKIRSTKLEDSAMYFCASTAPGKGYTFGSGTRLTVV.

The chain links TRBV18 to TRBJ1-1; D remains ambiguous. Deletions cut 3 bases from V and 1 base from J, with 6 bases between. The CDR3 covers 13 residues. Germline V lookup: CDR1 KGHSH, CDR2 LQKENI. The CDR3 DNA follows: TGTGCCAGCTCACCCGAGTCGAACACTGAAGCTTTCTTT. Its translation is CASSPESNTEAFF.